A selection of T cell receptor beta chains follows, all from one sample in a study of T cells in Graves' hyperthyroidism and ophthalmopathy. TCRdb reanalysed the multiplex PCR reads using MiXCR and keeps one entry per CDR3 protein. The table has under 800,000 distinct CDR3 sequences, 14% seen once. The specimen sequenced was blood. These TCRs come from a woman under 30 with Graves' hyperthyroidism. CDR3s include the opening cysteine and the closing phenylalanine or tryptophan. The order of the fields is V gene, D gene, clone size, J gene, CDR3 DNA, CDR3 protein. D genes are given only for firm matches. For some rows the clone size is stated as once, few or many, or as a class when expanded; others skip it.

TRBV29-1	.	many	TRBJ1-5	TGCAGCGTTGAAGATGGGGGGAAGCCCCAGCATTTT	CSVEDGGKPQHF
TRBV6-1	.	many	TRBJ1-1	TGTGCCAGCAATCGACAGCAGAACACTGAAGCTTTCTTT	CASNRQQNTEAFF
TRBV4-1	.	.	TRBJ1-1	TGCGCCAGCAGCCAACCCCGGGCCGGGGCGCGAACTGAAGCTTTCTTT	CASSQPRAGARTEAFF
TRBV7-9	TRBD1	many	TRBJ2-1	TGTGCCAGCAGAGATAGCAGGGGGACCAATGAGCAGTTCTTC	CASRDSRGTNEQFF
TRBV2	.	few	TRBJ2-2	TGTGCCAGCGGCTATCGGCGGGCCGCGGCGAACACCGGGGAGCTGTTTTTT	CASGYRRAAANTGELFF
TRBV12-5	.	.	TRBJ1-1	TGTGCTAGTGGTTTGGACCTGAGGAACACTGAAGCTTTCTTT	CASGLDLRNTEAFF
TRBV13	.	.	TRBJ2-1	TGTGCCACCACCAGGGGTTCCTACAATGAGCAGTTCTTC	CATTRGSYNEQFF
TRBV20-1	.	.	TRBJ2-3	TGCAGTGCGCCAATCCCGTCCGAAAACCCAGATACGCAGTATTTT	CSAPIPSENPDTQYF
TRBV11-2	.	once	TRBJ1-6	TGTGCCAGCAGCGGGGGACGGTTAAATTCACCCCTCCACTTT	CASSGGRLNSPLHF
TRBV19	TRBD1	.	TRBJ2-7	TGTGCCAGTAGTCTGACCTCCGGGACAGGCTTCTACGAGCAGTACTTC	CASSLTSGTGFYEQYF